This is a list of T cell receptor beta chains from one sample in a study of cytomegalovirus exposure and HLA in healthy donors. Only in-frame clones appear in the TCRdb table, and some are missing; sequencing was by immunoSEQ multiplex PCR. The sample has 95,000 to 100,000 clones; 76% are singletons. Sequencing was done on a sample of PBMCs. The receptors here all came from a man aged 40-49 years in good health and CMV-seronegative. Both conserved end residues are part of each CDR3. Fields, in order: CDR3 length, V gene, J gene, clone size, D gene, CDR3 DNA, CDR3 protein. A D gene is named only where the DNA matches it firmly. Clone size is not always given. Where it is, it says once, few, many or a class for expanded clones.

len: 14
v_gene: TRBV29-1
j_gene: TRBJ1-5
abundance: few
d_gene: TRBD1
CDR3nt: TGCAGCGTTGGGACAGGGGAAGGCAATCAGCCCCAGCATTTT
CDR3aa: CSVGTGEGNQPQHF

len: 16
v_gene: TRBV2
j_gene: TRBJ2-5
abundance: once
d_gene: TRBD2
CDR3nt: TGTGCCAGCAGTGACCCTAGCGGGGGGGCCCGGGAGACCCAGTACTTC
CDR3aa: CASSDPSGGARETQYF

len: 18
v_gene: TRBV5-1
j_gene: TRBJ2-2
abundance: NA
d_gene: TRBD2
CDR3nt: TGCGCCAGCAGCTTTAAAAAGGGACTAGCGGGGGAGACCGGGGAGCTGTTTTTT
CDR3aa: CASSFKKGLAGETGELFF

len: 14
v_gene: TRBV5-4
j_gene: TRBJ1-1
abundance: NA
d_gene: NA
CDR3nt: TGTGCCAGCAGCTTCAGGAACATGAACACTGAAGCTTTCTTT
CDR3aa: CASSFRNMNTEAFF

len: 16
v_gene: TRBV28
j_gene: TRBJ1-2
abundance: NA
d_gene: NA
CDR3nt: TGTGCCAGCAGTTTCCCCCCGGGGGTTGGGAACTATGGCTACACCTTC
CDR3aa: CASSFPPGVGNYGYTF

len: 16
v_gene: TRBV5-5
j_gene: TRBJ2-3
abundance: few
d_gene: NA
CDR3nt: TGTGCCAGCAGCCGCCCCCCAGCGACTAGCACAGATACGCAGTATTTT
CDR3aa: CASSRPPATSTDTQYF

len: 15
v_gene: TRBV2
j_gene: TRBJ2-7
abundance: few
d_gene: TRBD1
CDR3nt: TGTGCCAGCAGTGAAGCGGGACAGGGGTTCTACGAGCAGTACTTC
CDR3aa: CASSEAGQGFYEQYF

len: 13
v_gene: TRBV5-1
j_gene: TRBJ2-3
abundance: NA
d_gene: NA
CDR3nt: TGCGCCAGCAGCTTGGAAACCCCGGGGACGCAGTATTTT
CDR3aa: CASSLETPGTQYF

len: 14
v_gene: TRBV28
j_gene: TRBJ2-7
abundance: NA
d_gene: NA
CDR3nt: TGTGCCAGCAGTATTAGCGCTCCGAGGGACGAGCAGTACTTC
CDR3aa: CASSISAPRDEQYF

len: 12
v_gene: TRBV28
j_gene: TRBJ1-5
abundance: NA
d_gene: TRBD1
CDR3nt: TGTGCCAGCGGGGACAGTTTCCGACCCCAGCATTTT
CDR3aa: CASGDSFRPQHF

len: 16
v_gene: TRBV2
j_gene: TRBJ2-3
abundance: once
d_gene: TRBD2
CDR3nt: TGTGCCAGCAGCCCCGGACTAGCGGCTAGCACAGATACGCAGTATTTT
CDR3aa: CASSPGLAASTDTQYF

len: 13
v_gene: TRBV2
j_gene: TRBJ1-4
abundance: NA
d_gene: TRBD1
CDR3nt: TGTGCCAGCAAACAGGGGGCGATGGAAAAACTGTTTTTT
CDR3aa: CASKQGAMEKLFF

len: 15
v_gene: TRBV7-2
j_gene: TRBJ1-2
abundance: NA
d_gene: TRBD1
CDR3nt: TGTGCCAGCAGCTTAGTGGGACAGGGAAACTATGGCTACACCTTC
CDR3aa: CASSLVGQGNYGYTF

len: 17
v_gene: TRBV7-2
j_gene: TRBJ2-2
abundance: NA
d_gene: NA
CDR3nt: TGTGCCAGCAGCTTAGTGGCAGGGGGGTCGAACACCGGGGAGCTGTTTTTT
CDR3aa: CASSLVAGGSNTGELFF

len: 15
v_gene: TRBV5-1
j_gene: TRBJ1-4
abundance: NA
d_gene: TRBD1
CDR3nt: TGCGCCAGCAGCTTCTCGGGACAGGGGAATGAAAAACTGTTTTTT
CDR3aa: CASSFSGQGNEKLFF

len: 15
v_gene: TRBV9
j_gene: TRBJ2-3
abundance: once
d_gene: NA
CDR3nt: TGTGCCAGCAGCGTTAGGCGGGGGCCCGGAGATACGCAGTATTTT
CDR3aa: CASSVRRGPGDTQYF

len: 12
v_gene: TRBV6-6
j_gene: TRBJ2-1
abundance: once
d_gene: NA
CDR3nt: TGTGCCAGCGGGAGACAAGGGAATGAGCAGTTCTTC
CDR3aa: CASGRQGNEQFF

len: 19
v_gene: TRBV4-3
j_gene: TRBJ2-2
abundance: once
d_gene: TRBD2
CDR3nt: TGCGCCAGCAGCCCCGGACTAGCGGGGGGGGCCGGGGGCACCGGGGAGCTGTTTTTT
CDR3aa: CASSPGLAGGAGGTGELFF

len: 11
v_gene: TRBV6-5
j_gene: TRBJ1-1
abundance: NA
d_gene: TRBD1
CDR3nt: TGTGCCAGCAGTCGGGACAGTGAAGCTTTCTTT
CDR3aa: CASSRDSEAFF

len: 14
v_gene: TRBV6-5
j_gene: TRBJ1-2
abundance: NA
d_gene: NA
CDR3nt: TGTGCCAGCAGTTACGGGCGTAGTTGGTATGGCTACACCTTC
CDR3aa: CASSYGRSWYGYTF

len: 15
v_gene: TRBV7-2
j_gene: TRBJ2-1
abundance: NA
d_gene: TRBD2
CDR3nt: TGTGCCAGCAGCTTAGTCGCTAGCGGGGGACGGGAGCAGTTCTTC
CDR3aa: CASSLVASGGREQFF

len: 15
v_gene: TRBV29-1
j_gene: TRBJ2-3
abundance: NA
d_gene: TRBD2
CDR3nt: TGCAGCGTTGAGGCTAGCGGGGGGGGGACAGATACGCAGTATTTT
CDR3aa: CSVEASGGGTDTQYF

len: 12
v_gene: TRBV7-8
j_gene: TRBJ2-5
abundance: NA
d_gene: NA
CDR3nt: TGTGCCAGCAGCTTAGCTATAGAGACCCAGTACTTC
CDR3aa: CASSLAIETQYF

len: 13
v_gene: TRBV27
j_gene: TRBJ1-5
abundance: once
d_gene: NA
CDR3nt: TGTGCCAGCAGAAGGACAGAGATACAGCCCCAGCATTTT
CDR3aa: CASRRTEIQPQHF

len: 15
v_gene: TRBV7-9
j_gene: TRBJ2-7
abundance: NA
d_gene: TRBD1
CDR3nt: TGTGCCAGCAGCCCGGGACAGGGAAAAACCTACGAGCAGTACTTC
CDR3aa: CASSPGQGKTYEQYF

len: 15
v_gene: TRBV5-4
j_gene: TRBJ1-5
abundance: NA
d_gene: NA
CDR3nt: TGTGCCAGCAGCTTGTGGGGAGGACCCAATCAGCCCCAGCATTTT
CDR3aa: CASSLWGGPNQPQHF

len: 14
v_gene: TRBV10-3
j_gene: TRBJ1-1
abundance: NA
d_gene: TRBD1
CDR3nt: TGTGCCATCAGTGAGTCTAGGGGGCAGAATGAAGCTTTCTTT
CDR3aa: CAISESRGQNEAFF

len: 13
v_gene: TRBV4-3
j_gene: TRBJ1-4
abundance: few
d_gene: NA
CDR3nt: TGCGCCAGCAGCCGAGGTGTTAATGAAAAACTGTTTTTT
CDR3aa: CASSRGVNEKLFF

len: 15
v_gene: TRBV5-1
j_gene: TRBJ1-4
abundance: NA
d_gene: TRBD1
CDR3nt: TGCGCCAGCAGCTTGGGGGGACAGTCTAATGAAAAACTGTTTTTT
CDR3aa: CASSLGGQSNEKLFF

len: 15
v_gene: TRBV19
j_gene: TRBJ2-3
abundance: few
d_gene: NA
CDR3nt: TGTGCCAGTAGTATAGGGACTACGAGCACAGATACGCAGTATTTT
CDR3aa: CASSIGTTSTDTQYF

len: 13
v_gene: TRBV6-1
j_gene: TRBJ1-1
abundance: few
d_gene: NA
CDR3nt: TGTGCCAGCAGTCTTCAGCGGAACACTGAAGCTTTCTTT
CDR3aa: CASSLQRNTEAFF

len: 13
v_gene: TRBV19
j_gene: TRBJ1-3
abundance: NA
d_gene: NA
CDR3nt: TGTGCCGGGTCGGACACCTCTGGAAACACCATATATTTT
CDR3aa: CAGSDTSGNTIYF

len: 16
v_gene: TRBV27
j_gene: TRBJ2-6
abundance: NA
d_gene: TRBD1
CDR3nt: TGTGCCAGCGCGGGACAGGGGAGCTTCGGGGCCAACGTCCTGACTTTC
CDR3aa: CASAGQGSFGANVLTF